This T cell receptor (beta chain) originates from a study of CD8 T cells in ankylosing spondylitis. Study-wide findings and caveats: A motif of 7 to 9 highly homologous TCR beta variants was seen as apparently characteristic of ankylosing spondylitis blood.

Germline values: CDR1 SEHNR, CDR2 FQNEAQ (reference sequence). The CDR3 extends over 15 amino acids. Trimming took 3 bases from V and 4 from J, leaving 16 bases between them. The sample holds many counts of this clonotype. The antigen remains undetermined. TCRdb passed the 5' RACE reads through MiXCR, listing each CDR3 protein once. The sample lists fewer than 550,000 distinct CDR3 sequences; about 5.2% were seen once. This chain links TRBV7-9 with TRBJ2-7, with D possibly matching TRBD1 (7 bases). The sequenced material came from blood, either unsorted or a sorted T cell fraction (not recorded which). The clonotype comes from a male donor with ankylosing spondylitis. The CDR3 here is CASSFTGEALYEQYF. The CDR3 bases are TGTGCCAGCAGCTTTACAGGGGAGGCTCTTTACGAGCAGTACTTC.